The sequence of this T cell receptor beta chain was determined in a study of blood T cell repertoires in COVID-19. Across the whole study: The United States, Italy and Spain supplied acute and convalescent COVID-19 samples. In each case, the material was cDNA or gDNA derived from T cells, B-cell-depleted T cells, or PBMCs.

Germline V gene sequence: CDR1 SGHNT, CDR2 YYREEE (reference sequence). This CDR3 has 16 residues. The V and J ends lost 4 bases and 4 bases respectively, with 18 bases between them. Under the authors' procedure: Counts of nucleated cells, estimated from reference gene primer amplification, were obtained. Sequencing was performed with immunoSEQ multiplex PCR; in TCRdb, only in-frame clones are kept and a portion is missing. V and J calls and clone size are those listed in that table; D and trimming were worked out from the DNA. The sample holds approximately 240,000 clones, 82% seen once. Sequencing was performed on peripheral blood. The rearrangement links TRBV5-4 to TRBJ1-3; tentatively, D is TRBD1 (6 bases). The TCR was taken from an elderly woman with active or convalescent COVID-19. The CDR3, as DNA: TGTGCCAGCAGCAGGTCGAGGGGGGGCTCCGGAAACACCATATATTTT. Translation: CASSRSRGGSGNTIYF.